This T cell receptor (beta chain) is from a study of T-cell reconstitution after alpha-beta-depleted transplantation in children. Molecular barcoding with unique molecular identifiers was used for the TCRbeta library. TCRdb redid the calling of the PCR reads with MiXCR, one entry per CDR3 protein. This table has hundreds of thousands of distinct CDR3 sequences, 16% appearing once. The germline V gene has CDR1 SGHTA and CDR2 FQGTGA. CDR3 length: 14 amino acids. V lost 5 bases and J lost 0, with 11 bases in between. The J gene is TRBJ2-7, the V gene TRBV7-3, with D perhaps TRBD1 or TRBD2 (5 bases each). This sample comprised PBMCs from the stem cell graft donor, obtained from the stem cell graft. This clonotype was obtained from a human donor who donated a stem cell graft to a child with acute myeloid leukemia. CDR3 sequence: CASSLKGPSYEQYF. The CDR3 DNA is TGTGCCAGCAGCCTAAAGGGACCCTCCTACGAGCAGTACTTC.